This T cell receptor beta chain was found in a study of T cell repertoires and HLA-DP antigens. For the study at large: Sorted CD137+CD4+ samples averaged about 210 ng DNA; pre-culture CD4+ samples, 1,000 to 1,500 ng.

Study findings and constraints: Previously undetected clones averaged 36.3% and 50.6% against the two alleles respectively.

Details on this clone: Its target is unknown.

Germline loops: CDR1 SGHTA, CDR2 FQGNSA. V was cut by 3 bases and J by 4 bases, with 10 bases left in between. This CDR3 is built from 14 residues. The data were produced by immunoSEQ multiplex PCR, yet TCRdb's version contains in-frame clones alone and is incomplete. The top ten clones hold 1.7% of a sample with around 90,000 clones, approximately 86% of them seen once. The TCR comes from a man aged 50-59 years in good health and CMV-seronegative. Sequencing was performed on CD4+ T cells from PBMCs. The chain employs TRBV7-2 and TRBJ1-5; no clear D gene. CDR3 in DNA: TGTGCCAGCAGCTTGAACGGATTGAATCAGCCCCAGCATTTT. Translated, it gives CASSLNGLNQPQHF.